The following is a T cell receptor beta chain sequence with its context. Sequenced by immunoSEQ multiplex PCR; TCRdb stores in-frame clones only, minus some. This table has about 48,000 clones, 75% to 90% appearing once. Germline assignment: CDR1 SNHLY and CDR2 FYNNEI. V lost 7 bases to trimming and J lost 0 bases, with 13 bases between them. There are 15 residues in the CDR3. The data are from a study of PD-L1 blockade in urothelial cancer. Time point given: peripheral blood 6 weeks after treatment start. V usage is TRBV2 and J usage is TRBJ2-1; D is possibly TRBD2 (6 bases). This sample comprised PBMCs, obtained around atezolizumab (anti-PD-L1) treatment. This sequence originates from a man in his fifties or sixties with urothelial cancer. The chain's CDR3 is CASKGDGGSYNEQFF. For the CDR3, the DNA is TGTGCCAGCAAAGGGGACGGGGGCTCCTACAATGAGCAGTTCTTC.